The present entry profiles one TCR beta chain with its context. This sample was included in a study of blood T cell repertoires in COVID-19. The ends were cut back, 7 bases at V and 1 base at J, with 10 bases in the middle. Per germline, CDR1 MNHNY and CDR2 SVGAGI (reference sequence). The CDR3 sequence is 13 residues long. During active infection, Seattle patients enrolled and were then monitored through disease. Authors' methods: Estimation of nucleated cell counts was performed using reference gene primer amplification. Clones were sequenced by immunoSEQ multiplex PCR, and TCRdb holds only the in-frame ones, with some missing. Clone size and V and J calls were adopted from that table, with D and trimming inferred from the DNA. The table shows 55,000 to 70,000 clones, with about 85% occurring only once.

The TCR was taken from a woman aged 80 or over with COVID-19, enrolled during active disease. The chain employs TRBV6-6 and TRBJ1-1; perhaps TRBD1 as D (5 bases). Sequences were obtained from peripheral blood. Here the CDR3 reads CASNPRANTEAFF. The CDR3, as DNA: TGTGCCAGCAATCCCAGGGCGAACACTGAAGCTTTCTTT.